Below, 6 T cell receptor beta chains from the same sample are listed, as sequenced in a study of breast tumors, draining lymph nodes, adjacent tissues. Breast cancer patients provided tissue from their axillary draining lymph nodes. TCRdb fed the multiplex PCR reads into MiXCR, producing one record per CDR3 protein. The sample holds 150,000 to 200,000 distinct CDR3 sequences, about 33% seen once. Specimen: axillary lymph node tissue. These receptors came from a female donor with breast cancer. Some clones in this sample may be carry-over from other donors' samples.

V and J are TRBV3-1 and TRBJ2-2, with D possibly TRBD1 on 6 matching bases. V was cut by 5 bases and J by 1 base, with 8 bases left in between. Germline V gene sequence: CDR1 LGHDT, CDR2 YNNKEL (reference sequence). This CDR3 is built from 14 residues. CDR3 DNA: TGTGCCAGCAGCTCGGGACAGAACACCGGGGAGCTGTTTTTT. This codes for CASSSGQNTGELFF. Combining the CDR3 with reference TRBV3-1 and TRBJ2-2 gives the whole variable domain DTAVSQTPKYLVTQMGNDKSIKCEQNLGHDTMYWYKQDSKKFLKIMFSYNNKELIINETVPNRFSPKSPDKAHLNLHINSLELGDSAVYFCASSSGQNTGELFFGEGSRLTVL.

Remarks on this clonotype: Possible read error: a much larger clone is one base away. The chain carries TRBV9 and TRBJ2-1; D is possibly TRBD2 (7 bases). Germline loops: CDR1 SGDLS, CDR2 YYNGEE. This CDR3 is built from 15 residues. The CDR3 coding sequence is TGTGCCAGCAGCGTCGGGGGGCGTTTCGGCAATGAGCCGTTCTTC. Amino acid sequence: CASSVGGRFGNEPFF.

This clonotype was detected only a few times. The chain carries TRBV4-1 and TRBJ1-1, with unresolved D. CDR1 is MGHRA and CDR2 is YSYEKL in the germline V gene. This CDR3 region has 13 residues. Trimming removed 2 bases at V and 6 bases at J, with 10 bases between. CDR3 in DNA: TGCGCCAGCAGCCAATTAGGAATCGCTGAAGCTTTCTTT. It yields the protein CASSQLGIAEAFF.

This clonotype was detected only a few times. It may be a read error: a sequence one base away is much more abundant. The chain couples TRBV30 to TRBJ2-3; 7 nucleotides agree with TRBD2. The CDR3 is 14 residues long. Germline V lookup: CDR1 GTSNPN, CDR2 SVGIG (reference sequence). Here the CDR3 reads CVWLRRGSTDTQYF. Here the CDR3 DNA reads TGTGTCTGGCTTAGGCGGGGGAGCACAGATACGCAGTATTTT.

The V and J genes are TRBV29-1 and TRBJ2-7; a possible D gene is TRBD2 (7 bases). CDR1 SQVTM and CDR2 ANQGSEA come from the germline V gene. The CDR3 totals 14 residues. Between the trimmed V and J ends, which lost 0 bases and 2 bases, there was a span of 11 bases. CDR3 amino acids: CSVEDRGGTYEQYF. CDR3 DNA: TGCAGCGTTGAAGATCGCGGGGGCACCTACGAGCAGTACTTC.

In this sample, this clonotype turned up many times. The V call is TRBV7-2, the J call TRBJ2-7, with 7 bases that match TRBD2. The trim removed 5 bases at V and 2 bases at J, leaving 21 bases unmatched. The CDR3 is 19 amino acids. Looked up from germline, CDR1 is SGHTA and CDR2 is FQGNSA. The CDR3 sequence is CASSPRLGGGVRGTYEQYF. CDR3 DNA sequence: TGTGCCAGCAGCCCCCGACTGGGGGGAGGGGTCCGAGGAACCTACGAGCAGTACTTC.